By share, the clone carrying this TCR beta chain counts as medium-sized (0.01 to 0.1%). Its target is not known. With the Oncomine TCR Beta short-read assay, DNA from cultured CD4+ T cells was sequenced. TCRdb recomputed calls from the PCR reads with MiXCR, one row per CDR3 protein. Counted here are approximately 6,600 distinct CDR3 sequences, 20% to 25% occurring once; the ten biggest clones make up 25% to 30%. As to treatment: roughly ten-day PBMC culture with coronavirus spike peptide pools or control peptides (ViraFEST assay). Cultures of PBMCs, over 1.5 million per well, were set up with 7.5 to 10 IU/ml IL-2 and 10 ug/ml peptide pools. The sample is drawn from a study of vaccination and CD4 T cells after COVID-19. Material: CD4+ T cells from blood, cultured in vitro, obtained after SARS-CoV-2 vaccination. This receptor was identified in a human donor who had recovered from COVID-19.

The CDR3 protein is CSATLHSSYNEQFF. For the CDR3, the DNA is TGCAGTGCTACCTTACATAGCTCCTACAATGAGCAGTTCTTC. The chain couples TRBV20-1 to TRBJ2-1; no firm D call. Germline V gene sequence: CDR1 DFQATT, CDR2 SNEGSKA (reference sequence). Trimming left V 4 bases short and J 0 bases short, with 10 bases between. The CDR3 has 14 amino acids.